The rows below give T cell receptor beta chains drawn from one sample of a study of blood T cell repertoires in COVID-19. The method was immunoSEQ multiplex PCR; TCRdb's version includes in-frame clones alone and lacks a portion of them. Here the sample spans over 250,000 clones, roughly 87% being singletons. The sequencing input was peripheral blood. The receptors shown here come from a human donor in a cohort sampled during active COVID-19. Each CDR3 is given with its conserved first and last residue. Fields, in order: V gene, J gene, CDR3 protein.

v_gene: TRBV6-5; j_gene: TRBJ2-1; CDR3aa: CASAASYNEQFF
v_gene: TRBV27; j_gene: TRBJ1-5; CDR3aa: CASGGGNQPQHF
v_gene: TRBV12-3/TRBV12-4; j_gene: TRBJ1-5; CDR3aa: CASSYRNNQPQHF
v_gene: TRBV15; j_gene: TRBJ1-2; CDR3aa: CATSRKGTEKTGGYTF
v_gene: TRBV15; j_gene: TRBJ2-1; CDR3aa: CATSRIKGTSGRHNEQFF
v_gene: TRBV25-1; j_gene: TRBJ2-1; CDR3aa: CASSGPKGLAGLGEQFF
v_gene: TRBV5-1; j_gene: TRBJ2-7; CDR3aa: CASNRDSISYEQYF
v_gene: TRBV11-1; j_gene: TRBJ2-3; CDR3aa: CASSLRQGTDTQYF
v_gene: TRBV15; j_gene: TRBJ1-1; CDR3aa: CATSPRRQGGKNTEAFF
v_gene: TRBV11-1; j_gene: TRBJ1-4; CDR3aa: CASSTSTRTDEKLFF
v_gene: TRBV27; j_gene: TRBJ2-3; CDR3aa: CASSPSSNREKIYPAQYF
v_gene: TRBV27; j_gene: TRBJ1-2; CDR3aa: CASSPWVQTGSYTF
v_gene: TRBV20-1; j_gene: TRBJ2-7; CDR3aa: CSASPRVSYEQYF
v_gene: TRBV3-1/TRBV3-2; j_gene: TRBJ2-3; CDR3aa: CASSQDGLRGRAKSTDTQYF
v_gene: TRBV5-1; j_gene: TRBJ2-5; CDR3aa: CASSSWGSGDQETQYF
v_gene: TRBV10-2; j_gene: TRBJ2-7; CDR3aa: CASRGTGDYEQYF
v_gene: TRBV5-1; j_gene: TRBJ2-7; CDR3aa: CASSLGSGSSYEQYF
v_gene: TRBV5-1; j_gene: TRBJ1-2; CDR3aa: CASSATRIETGGYTF
v_gene: TRBV5-4; j_gene: TRBJ2-7; CDR3aa: CASSLSGGSYEQYF
v_gene: TRBV6-5; j_gene: TRBJ2-7; CDR3aa: CASLDSSYEQYF
v_gene: TRBV19; j_gene: TRBJ2-1; CDR3aa: CASSPHHSGRAYEQFF
v_gene: TRBV28; j_gene: TRBJ2-7; CDR3aa: CASSLVPSVSHEQYF
v_gene: TRBV4-1; j_gene: TRBJ1-4; CDR3aa: CASSRQGMEEKLFF
v_gene: TRBV7-6; j_gene: TRBJ1-3; CDR3aa: CASSLRTGAFSGNTIYF
v_gene: TRBV7-3; j_gene: TRBJ2-1; CDR3aa: CASSLGGLAGDEQFF
v_gene: TRBV2; j_gene: TRBJ1-6; CDR3aa: CASSEEGIGSPLHF
v_gene: TRBV12-3/TRBV12-4; j_gene: TRBJ1-5; CDR3aa: CASSSQGRAQHF
v_gene: TRBV4-1; j_gene: TRBJ2-1; CDR3aa: CASSQAVNNEQFF
v_gene: TRBV12-3/TRBV12-4; j_gene: TRBJ2-3; CDR3aa: CASSSRATDTQYF
v_gene: TRBV19; j_gene: TRBJ2-3; CDR3aa: CASIKSTDTQYF
v_gene: TRBV13; j_gene: TRBJ2-7; CDR3aa: CASSLRGEQYF
v_gene: TRBV19; j_gene: TRBJ2-1; CDR3aa: CASSIYSAGVDEQFF
v_gene: TRBV21-1; j_gene: TRBJ2-3; CDR3aa: CASSFRGAGGADTQYF
v_gene: TRBV14; j_gene: TRBJ2-5; CDR3aa: CASSWGPETQYF
v_gene: TRBV5-5; j_gene: TRBJ1-5; CDR3aa: CASSRDSYSNQPQHF
v_gene: TRBV30; j_gene: TRBJ2-1; CDR3aa: CAWTSTADSEQFF
v_gene: TRBV9; j_gene: TRBJ2-1; CDR3aa: CASSVGSIIGNEQFF
v_gene: TRBV2; j_gene: TRBJ2-5; CDR3aa: CASRNSETQYF
v_gene: TRBV9; j_gene: TRBJ2-2; CDR3aa: CASSVSGGPGGTGELFF
v_gene: TRBV19; j_gene: TRBJ1-2; CDR3aa: CASSIGGGPDGYTF
v_gene: TRBV15; j_gene: TRBJ2-1; CDR3aa: CATSLAGGAWDEQFF
v_gene: TRBV3-1/TRBV3-2; j_gene: TRBJ2-7; CDR3aa: CASSQIYRGQGYEQYF
v_gene: TRBV3-1/TRBV3-2; j_gene: TRBJ2-1; CDR3aa: CASSRRAGTGWFF
v_gene: TRBV2; j_gene: TRBJ1-1; CDR3aa: CASSARGQLNTEAFF
v_gene: TRBV21-1; j_gene: TRBJ2-7; CDR3aa: CASFGQGQYEQYF
v_gene: TRBV11-2; j_gene: TRBJ1-4; CDR3aa: CASSARTGFQKLFF
v_gene: TRBV10-3; j_gene: TRBJ2-1; CDR3aa: CAIEGENNEQFF
v_gene: TRBV7-8; j_gene: TRBJ1-5; CDR3aa: CASRLEGFNQPQHF
v_gene: TRBV28; j_gene: TRBJ2-1; CDR3aa: CASSSQPSGRASYNEQFF
v_gene: TRBV24-1; j_gene: TRBJ2-3; CDR3aa: CATSDFGTDTQYF
v_gene: TRBV3-1/TRBV3-2; j_gene: TRBJ1-2; CDR3aa: CASSPWRDNYGYTF
v_gene: TRBV5-1; j_gene: TRBJ2-3; CDR3aa: CASSSSGLADTQYF
v_gene: TRBV11-2; j_gene: TRBJ2-5; CDR3aa: CASSVSIADQETQYF
v_gene: TRBV29-1; j_gene: TRBJ2-1; CDR3aa: CSVVGGKAYNEQFF
v_gene: TRBV29-1; j_gene: TRBJ1-1; CDR3aa: CSVGRGNTEAFF
v_gene: TRBV4-1; j_gene: TRBJ2-5; CDR3aa: CASSQEGARRETQYF
v_gene: TRBV28; j_gene: TRBJ2-7; CDR3aa: CASSELAGETYEQYF
v_gene: TRBV11-2; j_gene: TRBJ1-2; CDR3aa: CASSLDPPLIAF
v_gene: TRBV9; j_gene: TRBJ2-3; CDR3aa: CASSVLAERDTQYF